Below, one TCR beta chain is given with its context. These data originate in a study of CD8 T cells in Susac syndrome. Sequencing of TCR beta was undertaken in CD8+ and CD4+ T cells derived from blood. The control participants were healthy donors, and these controls were matched with respect to both age and sex. The authors negatively isolated CD8+ and CD4+ T cells and FACS-enriched TEMRA cells. CDR3 length: 12 amino acids. From germline, CDR1 is MNHEY and CDR2 SVGEGT. Trimming at V came to 11 bases and at J to 7 bases, leaving 10 bases not matched to a gene. The authors reverse transcribed 0.5 to 1 ug RNA with random hexamers. An immunoSEQ multiplex PCR amplified TCR beta CDR3 over 54 Vbeta and 13 Jbeta. TCRdb reprocessed the immunoSEQ multiplex PCR reads via MiXCR and lists one record per CDR3 protein. The sample holds roughly 120,000 distinct CDR3 sequences; about 93% are singletons and the top ten take roughly 0.092%.

This TCR was recovered from a human donor in good health. The rearrangement uses TRBV6-2 or TRBV6-3 and TRBJ2-7, with 8 nucleotides matching TRBD1. Material: CD4+ T cells from PBMCs. This chain's CDR3 is CAPGTGLREQYF. Here the CDR3 DNA reads TGTGCCCCCGGGACAGGACTTCGGGAGCAGTACTTC.